The 27 T cell receptor beta chains given below trace back to one sample, sequenced in a study of blood T cells in healthy people across ages. It was with a sample-barcoded 5' primer and a J-beta primer mix that a second PCR of about 6 to 12 cycles was run. TCRdb re-called the 5' RACE reads with MiXCR, one entry per CDR3 protein. This table holds around 1.5 million distinct CDR3 sequences, about 32% found once. The source material was blood. The receptors originated from a woman in her twenties or thirties in good health.

The rearrangement links TRBV18 to TRBJ1-1, with D possibly TRBD1 on 6 matching bases. This CDR3 has 16 residues. Germline CDR1 KGHSH, CDR2 LQKENI. V was pared by 5 bases and J by 1 base, with 17 bases between. This CDR3 is CASSSSGVIGNTEAFF. The CDR3, as DNA: TGTGCCAGCTCATCATCAGGGGTGATAGGGAACACTGAAGCTTTCTTT.

V is TRBV7-9 and J is TRBJ1-6, with D perhaps TRBD1 (5 bases). This CDR3 is built from 14 residues. Trimming pared 1 base from V and 9 bases from J, leaving 10 bases between. The germline CDR1 and CDR2 sequences are SEHNR and FQNEAQ (reference sequence). CDR3: CASSLGRAISPLHF. The CDR3 DNA is TGTGCCAGCAGCTTAGGCAGGGCGATTTCACCCCTCCACTTT.

This clonotype was picked up one time. The chain recombines TRBV5-1 with TRBJ2-1; possible D gene TRBD1, 8 bases. Per the germline V gene, CDR1 is SGHRS and CDR2 is YFSETQ. V lost 1 base, J lost 6 bases, and 14 bases lay in between. The CDR3 has 15 residues. The CDR3 loop is CASSLTGGVRNEQFF. For the CDR3, the DNA is TGCGCCAGCAGCTTGACAGGGGGGGTCCGCAATGAGCAGTTCTTC.

The gene calls are TRBV11-2 and TRBJ2-3, with 7 nucleotides matching TRBD2. V was clipped by 5 bases and J by 4 bases; unmatched bases: 12. This CDR3 has 16 amino acids. CDR1 is SGHAT and CDR2 is FQNNGV in the germline V gene. CDR3: CASSPGGRGRSDTQYF. The CDR3 DNA follows: TGTGCCAGCAGCCCTGGGGGTCGCGGGAGATCAGATACGCAGTATTTT.

This chain joins TRBV5-1 and TRBJ1-1; D is unclear. Germline V gene lookup returns CDR1 SGHRS and CDR2 YFSETQ. CDR3 length: 15 residues. V lost 2 bases to trimming and J lost 2 bases, with 13 bases between them. CDR3 region: CASSFSPGSNTEAFF. In DNA, the CDR3 is TGCGCCAGCAGCTTTTCACCGGGGAGCAACACTGAAGCTTTCTTT.

The V call is TRBV29-1, the J call TRBJ2-2; 11 positions match TRBD2. The germline V gene encodes CDR1 SQVTM and CDR2 ANQGSEA. The CDR3 totals 14 residues. The V and J ends lost 7 bases and 10 bases, in that order; junction bases with no gene match: 11. As DNA, the CDR3 is TGCAGCGCCAAGACTAGCGGGATTTTTGTGGAGCTGTTTTTT. Translated, it gives CSAKTSGIFVELFF.

The gene calls are TRBV15 and TRBJ2-3; 7 bases match TRBD2. V shed 3 bases and J 6 bases; nucleotides not matched to a gene: 6. The CDR3 consists of 14 residues. Germline loops: CDR1 LNHNV, CDR2 YYDKDF (reference sequence). The CDR3 region has the DNA TGTGCCACCAGCAGCCCAAAACTAGCGGATACGCAGTATTTT. Protein product: CATSSPKLADTQYF. Together with reference TRBV15 and TRBJ2-3, the CDR3 gives the full variable domain: DAMVIQNPRYQVTQFGKPVTLSCSQTLNHNVMYWYQQKSSQAPKLLFHYYDKDFNNEADTPDNFQSRRPNTSFCFLDIRSPGLGDTAMYLCATSSPKLADTQYFGPGTRLTVL.

This clonotype has only a few counts. Written as DNA, the CDR3 is TGTGCCAGCAGCCCCATACTAGCGGGGGCCAGGAATGAGCAGTTCTTC. Its protein product is CASSPILAGARNEQFF. J is TRBJ2-1 and V is TRBV2; 11 nucleotides line up with TRBD2. This CDR3 has 16 amino acids. Losses at the gene ends were 6 bases for V and 7 bases for J; bases not matched to a gene: 11. CDR1 is SNHLY, CDR2 FYNNEI, per germline.

This clonotype was detected a few times. The chain joins TRBV18 to TRBJ2-1; 7 bases match TRBD1. Per germline, CDR1 KGHSH and CDR2 LQKENI. This CDR3 has 15 residues. Trimming cost V 4 bases and J 0 bases; bases outside gene matches: 3. The CDR3 here is CASSLQGYSYNEQFF. CDR3 sequence (DNA): TGTGCCAGCTCACTACAGGGGTACTCCTACAATGAGCAGTTCTTC.

The rearrangement joins TRBV28 to TRBJ2-7; 8 bases align to TRBD2. V was pared by 5 bases and J by 2 bases, with 8 bases of the junction left unmatched. This CDR3 spans 15 amino acids. Germline loops: CDR1 MDHEN, CDR2 SYDVKM. The chain's CDR3 is CASSPNPSGPYEQYF. CDR3 DNA: TGTGCCAGCAGTCCTAACCCTAGCGGGCCCTACGAGCAGTACTTC.

This clonotype has more than one count but fewer than ten. CDR3 region: CSVEESGINEKLFF. In DNA form, the CDR3 reads TGCAGCGTTGAAGAGTCAGGGATCAATGAAAAACTGTTTTTT. V is TRBV29-1 and J is TRBJ1-4, with D tentatively TRBD1 (5 bases). Germline V CDR1 and CDR2: SQVTM, ANQGSEA. This CDR3 spans 14 amino acids. V dropped 0 bases and J dropped 5 bases, with 10 bases sitting between them.

At least ten counts were recorded for this clonotype. One junction end does not reproduce the germline sequence, and a read error may be involved. The chain is built from TRBV27 and TRBJ2-3; 7 bases are a match to TRBD1. The CDR3 runs 14 residues. Germline V lookup: CDR1 MNHEY, CDR2 SMNVEV (reference sequence). CDR3 sequence reads: CASSPGQSADTQYF. The DNA for the CDR3 is TGCGCCAGCAGCCCGGGACAGAGCGCAGATACGCAGTATTTT.

The rearrangement joins TRBV9 to TRBJ1-5; tentative D call: TRBD1 (5 bases). Germline V lookup: CDR1 SGDLS, CDR2 YYNGEE. The CDR3 totals 15 residues. The V gene lost 3 bases and the J gene lost 0 bases, with 10 bases spanning the gap. In DNA form, the CDR3 reads TGTGCCAGCAGCGGTACCGACAGTAGCAATCAGCCCCAGCATTTT. Translated: CASSGTDSSNQPQHF.

The chain combines TRBV2 with TRBJ1-6; TRBD1 agrees at 7 bases. V lost 4 bases to trimming and J lost 6 bases; unmatched junction nucleotides: 12. Germline assignment: CDR1 SNHLY and CDR2 FYNNEI. The CDR3 loop spans 17 amino acids. CDR3 sequence (DNA): TGTGCCAGCAGTGTGGGCTTGGGACAGTTAATTAATTCACCCCTCCACTTT. Its protein is CASSVGLGQLINSPLHF.

This clonotype was seen only a few times. The J gene is TRBJ2-7, the V gene TRBV25-1; TRBD2 matches 9 bases. V shed 9 bases, J shed 1 base, and the junction held 19 bases outside the gene matches. CDR3 length equals 18 residues. Germline assignment: CDR1 MGHDK and CDR2 SYGVNS. The DNA for the CDR3 is TGTGCCAGAGAAGCGGGAGGTGTGTGGGACAGAGAGTCCTACGAGCAGTACTTC. This sequence encodes CAREAGGVWDRESYEQYF.

This clonotype was counted between two and nine times. The gene calls are TRBV28 and TRBJ1-5; weak D call: TRBD1 (6 bases). Germline-derived CDR1 and CDR2 are MDHEN and SYDVKM. V was trimmed by 5 bases and J by 5 bases, leaving 13 bases between them. This CDR3 comprises 14 residues. CDR3 residues: CASSPETGYQPQHF. The CDR3 region has the DNA TGTGCCAGCAGTCCAGAGACAGGCTATCAGCCCCAGCATTTT.

The chain recombines TRBV12-3 or TRBV12-4 with TRBJ1-4; unclear D gene. The ends were cut back, 6 bases at V and 0 bases at J, with 11 bases in the middle. The CDR3 loop spans 15 amino acids. The CDR3 here is CASSADKSTNEKLFF. In DNA, the CDR3 is TGTGCCAGCAGCGCCGACAAATCAACTAATGAAAAACTGTTTTTT.

This clonotype was counted a few times. The chain combines TRBV24-1 with TRBJ1-2, with a weak D call TRBD1 (5 bases). The CDR3 runs 13 residues. The germline V and J ends were trimmed by 5 bases and 7 bases, with 13 bases remaining between them. Per germline, CDR1 KGHDR and CDR2 SFDVKD. This CDR3 reads CATSALGASGYTF. CDR3 nucleotides: TGTGCCACCAGTGCCCTTGGGGCGAGTGGCTACACCTTC.

This clonotype appeared a few times. The V call is TRBV6-2 or TRBV6-3, the J call TRBJ1-2; D is perhaps TRBD1 (5 bases). This CDR3 spans 15 amino acids. The V gene lost 5 bases and the J gene lost 5 bases, with 18 bases spanning the gap. Germline V gives CDR1 MNHEY, CDR2 SVGEGT. CDR3 DNA: TGTGCCAGCAGTCGCTCCGGGACGGTCTTATATGGCTACACCTTC. This codes for CASSRSGTVLYGYTF.

This chain links TRBV4-1 with TRBJ1-4; D gene uncertain. This CDR3 contains 14 residues. Germline V gene sequence: CDR1 MGHRA, CDR2 YSYEKL. Trimming pared 6 bases from V and 4 bases from J, leaving 12 bases between. Here the CDR3 reads CASSPPGRNEKLFF. CDR3 nucleotide sequence: TGCGCCAGCAGTCCTCCGGGCCGTAATGAAAAACTGTTTTTT.

Only a few counts were recorded for this clonotype. The genes are TRBV4-2 and TRBJ2-4, with a weak D call TRBD1 (6 bases). The J call may be in error: the DNA end matches TRBJ2-7 better. Germline lookup yields CDR1 LGHNA and CDR2 YNFKEQ. The CDR3 totals 14 residues. The CDR3 reads CASSQDKRGGEQYF. For the CDR3, the DNA is TGTGCCAGCAGCCAAGACAAGAGAGGGGGCGAGCAGTACTTC.

Only a few counts were recorded for this clonotype. The gene calls are TRBV27 and TRBJ2-7; 8 bases map to TRBD1. Germline lookup yields CDR1 MNHEY and CDR2 SMNVEV (reference sequence). CDR3 length: 16 amino acids. Trimming at V came to 4 bases and at J to 0 bases, leaving 8 bases not matched to a gene. CDR3 region: CASSSNRDRSSYEQYF. The CDR3 coding sequence is TGTGCCAGCAGTTCCAACCGGGACAGGAGCTCCTACGAGCAGTACTTC.

The chain links TRBV4-1 to TRBJ1-5, with D possibly being TRBD1 (6 bases). Germline CDR1 reads MGHRA; CDR2 reads YSYEKL. Trimming took 1 base from V and 3 from J, leaving 10 bases between them. The CDR3 totals 15 residues. CDR3 region: CASSQVRGINQPQHF. The CDR3 nucleotides are TGCGCCAGCAGCCAAGTTAGGGGGATCAATCAGCCCCAGCATTTT.

The V call is TRBV3-1, the J call TRBJ2-3; 8 positions match TRBD2. Trimming took 5 bases from V and 3 from J; bases not matched to a gene: 10. This CDR3 has 16 residues. CDR1 and CDR2 from the germline V gene are LGHDT and YNNKEL (reference sequence). CDR3 in amino acids: CASSAAAGVGTDTQYF. CDR3 nucleotides: TGTGCCAGCAGCGCTGCAGCGGGAGTGGGAACAGATACGCAGTATTTT.

The chain uses TRBV20-1 and TRBJ1-5, with a possible D match to TRBD1 (5 bases). From germline, CDR1 is DFQATT and CDR2 SNEGSKA (reference sequence). V lost 7 bases and J 8 bases, leaving 18 bases between the germline ends. CDR3 length equals 13 residues. CDR3 protein: CSVPEPGREPQHF. The CDR3 coding sequence is TGCAGTGTTCCCGAGCCGGGGCGGGAGCCCCAGCATTTT.

The CDR3 nucleotides are TGCGCCAGCAGCTTAGCTAGCACGCAAGATACGCAGTATTTT. As protein: CASSLASTQDTQYF. The rearrangement joins TRBV5-1 to TRBJ2-3; perhaps TRBD2 as D (5 bases). The CDR3 covers 14 residues. Trimming cost V 2 bases and J 5 bases, with 12 bases left between them. Germline-derived CDR1 and CDR2 are SGHRS and YFSETQ.

This clonotype was counted many times. The rearrangement joins TRBV29-1 to TRBJ2-7, with D hard to call. The CDR3 loop spans 11 amino acids. Germline V lookup: CDR1 SQVTM, CDR2 ANQGSEA. The V end lost 6 bases, the J end lost 4 bases, and 10 bases lay between the germline ends. The CDR3, as DNA: TGCAGCGTCGAGGTCGGGTACGAGCAGTACTTC. It specifies CSVEVGYEQYF.